Described below is a single TCR beta chain sequence and its context. Its antigen is not identified. The source of the sample is a study of cytomegalovirus exposure and HLA in healthy donors. General study results and limits: Roughly uniform sequencing depth across donors was assumed, possibly incorrectly.

The CDR3 totals 18 residues. V lost 2 bases, J lost 5 bases, and 10 bases stayed unmatched. Germline V gene lookup returns CDR1 SGHTA and CDR2 FQGNSA. PCR involved 60 Vbeta and 13 Jbeta primers. The assay was immunoSEQ multiplex PCR, and TCRdb's table has in-frame clones only and misses some. The sample records around 99,000 clones, less than 70% being singletons. The source of this sequence is a woman in her seventies in good health and CMV-seropositive. Sequenced: PBMCs. This chain connects TRBV7-2 to TRBJ2-5; 14 bases line up with TRBD2. CDR3 sequence: CASSLRGLAGALGETQYF. In DNA form, the CDR3 reads TGTGCCAGCAGCTTACGGGGACTAGCGGGGGCCCTGGGGGAGACCCAGTACTTC.